This T cell receptor (beta chain) was captured in a study (dated by TCRdb to 2015 to 2017). Broadly, across the study: The study tested whether tumor-infiltrating Tregs in breast cancer are recruited from blood Tregs or converted in situ from other CD4+ T cell subsets. General findings and caveats noted by the study authors: The larger-cohort validation was restricted to a single TCR beta V-J rearrangement rather than whole repertoires. The greatest overlap of tumor-infiltrating Treg TCR alpha and beta sequences was observed with tumor naive CD4+ T cells, followed by blood naive CD4+ T cells. Tumor memory CD4+ T cell TCR gene usage clustered with blood and lymph node memory CD4+ cells and lymph node naive CD4+ cells.

CD4+CD45RO+CD25- cells were isolated as memory CD4+ T cells. Tregs, naive and memory CD4+ T cells from tumor, blood and ipsilateral draining lymph nodes of about 5 breast cancer patients underwent full-length TCR alpha and beta sequencing. Tumor tissue, along with lymph nodes from ipsilateral axillary dissection, was perfused with PBS, minced, and then digested using collagenase I and hyaluronidase. Ficoll density gradient centrifugation was used to isolate mononuclear cells from either lymph nodes or 45 to 50 ml of peripheral blood. FACS confirmed that the sorted cell populations were more than 90% pure. This clonotype has a count of ten or more. Its cognate antigen has yet to be identified. No quality values exist for individual bases; no much larger clone is one base distant. Full-length TCR variable regions were amplified by 5' RACE PCR with constant-region reverse primers, followed by semi-nested PCR with Nested Universal Primer A. Using the ReliaPrep RNA Cell Miniprep System, total RNA was extracted, and the SMARTer RACE 5'/3' Kit was then used to reverse transcribe the RNA into 5'RACE-ready cDNA. Multiplex adaptors were used to barcode full-length TCR alpha and beta libraries, and the barcoded libraries were sequenced on an Illumina MiSeq. Under the source paper's analysis protocol: Sequencing data were pooled across the five patients for each of nine subset-tissue groups and compared by unsupervised clustering of TCR gene usage. Repertoire similarity was calculated with the Morisita-Horn index, weighting shared sequences by their contribution to each repertoire. TCRdb itself trimmed the public reads at Q25 with fastp, ran MiXCR and retained productive beta chains. Each entry merges the rows of one CDR3 protein and shows their most common DNA and genes. TCRdb's processing, not the authors', yielded these V and J calls. The table for this sample lists roughly 44,000 distinct CDR3 sequences; approximately 31% of them were counted only once. Jointly, the top ten make up 3.5% to 4.5% of the sample.

CDR1 is given as SGHTA and CDR2 as FQGNSA, both from the germline V gene. The CDR3 runs 14 amino acids, cysteine and phenylalanine included. Of all the DNA, just the CDR3 is kept, 42 bases in frame from base 1. V is cut by 1 base and J by 2 bases, and the space between the germline ends is 8 bases. Sequenced input: memory CD4+ T cells sorted from a lymph node. What this sample's cell subset or site label stands for: memory CD4+ T cells, CD4+CD45RO+CD25-. The sequence came from a female donor with breast cancer. The rearranged chain carries TRBV7-2 and TRBJ2-5; possibly the D gene is TRBD2, per 5 matching bases. The nucleotide sequence is TGTGCCAGCAGCTTAGGTTCGGGGCAAGAGACCCAGTACTTC. It translates as CASSLGSGQETQYF.